This TCR beta chain was found in a study of blood T cell repertoires in COVID-19. Background on the study: Collection of acute and convalescent COVID-19 samples took place in the United States, Italy and Spain. Sources were T cells, B-cell-depleted T cells, or PBMCs; the material itself was cDNA or gDNA.

Authors' data handling: Amplification from reference gene primers served as the basis for estimated nucleated cell counts. Libraries were prepared by immunoSEQ multiplex PCR; TCRdb keeps only in-frame clonotypes and omits some of them. V and J calls and clone size are those listed in that table; D and trimming were worked out from the DNA. The data show some 110,000 clones, with around 84% seen just once and approximately 1.5% held by the top ten. CDR3 length equals 14 residues. V lost 1 base to trimming and J lost 3 bases, with 10 bases between them. The germline V gene has CDR1 SGHKS and CDR2 YYEKEE (reference sequence).

This chain connects TRBV5-5 to TRBJ1-1, with D possibly TRBD1 on 6 matching bases. Material for sequencing was peripheral blood. The TCR comes from a man in his forties or fifties with acute or convalescent COVID-19. Here the CDR3 DNA reads TGTGCCAGCAGCTTGATAGGGGGAGACACTGAAGCTTTCTTT. Amino acids: CASSLIGGDTEAFF.